This entry concerns a single T cell receptor beta chain. What it recognizes is unknown. After isolation, RNA underwent reverse transcription to generate cDNA as the sequencing template. Clones were sequenced by immunoSEQ multiplex PCR, and TCRdb holds only the in-frame ones, with some missing. This sample has some 210,000 clones, with more than 60% found just once. This entry comes from a study of CD8+ T cells in alopecia areata. Study-wide results and caveats: Scalp sequencing captures resident alphabeta T cells of normal skin too.

This sample's treatment: oral pan-JAK inhibitor, 5-10 mg twice daily. Individuals with alopecia areata gave both lesional scalp punch biopsies and peripheral blood for collection. Source: CD4+ T cells sorted from blood, taken around week 44, from a patient treated with tofacitinib. The TCR was taken from a human donor with alopecia areata.

CDR3 coding DNA: TGTGCCAGCTCACAGCAAGACAATCAGCCCCAGCATTTT. Protein: CASSQQDNQPQHF. This rearrangement joins TRBV18 to TRBJ1-5; no definite D call. V lost 4 bases to trimming and J lost 3 bases, with 7 bases between them. The CDR3 covers 13 residues. Germline V gene data show CDR1 as KGHSH and CDR2 as LQKENI.